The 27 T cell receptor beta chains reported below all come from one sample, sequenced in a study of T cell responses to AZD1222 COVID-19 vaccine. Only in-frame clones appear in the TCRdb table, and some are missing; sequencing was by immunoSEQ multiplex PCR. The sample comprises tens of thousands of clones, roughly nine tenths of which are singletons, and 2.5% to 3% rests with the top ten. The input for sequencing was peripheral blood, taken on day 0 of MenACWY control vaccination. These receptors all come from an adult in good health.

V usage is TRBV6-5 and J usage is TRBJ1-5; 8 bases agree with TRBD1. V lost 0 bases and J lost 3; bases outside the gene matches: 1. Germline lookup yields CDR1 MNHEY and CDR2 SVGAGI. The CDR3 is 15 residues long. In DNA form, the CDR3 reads TGTGCCAGCAGTTACTCGACAGGGGTCAATCAGCCCCAGCATTTT. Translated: CASSYSTGVNQPQHF.

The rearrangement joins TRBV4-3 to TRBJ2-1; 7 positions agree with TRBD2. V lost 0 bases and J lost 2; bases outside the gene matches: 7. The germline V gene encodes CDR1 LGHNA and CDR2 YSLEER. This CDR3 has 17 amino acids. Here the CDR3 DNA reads TGCGCCAGCAGCCAAGATCCCCCTAGCGGTCCCTACAATGAGCAGTTCTTC. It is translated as CASSQDPPSGPYNEQFF.

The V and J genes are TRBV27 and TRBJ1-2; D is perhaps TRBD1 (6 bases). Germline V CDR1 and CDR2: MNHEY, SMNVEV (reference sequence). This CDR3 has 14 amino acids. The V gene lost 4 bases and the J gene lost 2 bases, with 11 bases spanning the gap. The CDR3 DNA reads TGTGCCAGCAGTTCCAGGGGCTTGAACTATGGCTACACCTTC. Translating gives CASSSRGLNYGYTF.

The CDR3 DNA is TGTGCCAGCAGTTTAAAAGGGTACACTGAAGCTTTCTTT. This encodes CASSLKGYTEAFF. The genes are TRBV12-3 or TRBV12-4 and TRBJ1-1; no firm D call. Trimming shortened V by 2 bases and J by 3 bases, and 7 bases separated the two germline ends. The CDR3 totals 13 residues.

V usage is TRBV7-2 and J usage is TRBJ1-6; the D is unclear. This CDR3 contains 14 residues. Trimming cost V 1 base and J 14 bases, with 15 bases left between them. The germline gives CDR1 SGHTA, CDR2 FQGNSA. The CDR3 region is CASSLGRGISALHF. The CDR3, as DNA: TGTGCCAGCAGCTTAGGAAGAGGGATCTCGGCCCTCCACTTT.

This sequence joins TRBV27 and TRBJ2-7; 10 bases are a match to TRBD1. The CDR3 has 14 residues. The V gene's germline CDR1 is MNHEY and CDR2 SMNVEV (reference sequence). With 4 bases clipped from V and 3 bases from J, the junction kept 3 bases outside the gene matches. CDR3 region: CASSSDRGLYEQYF. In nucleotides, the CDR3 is TGTGCCAGCAGTTCCGACAGGGGGCTCTACGAGCAGTACTTC.

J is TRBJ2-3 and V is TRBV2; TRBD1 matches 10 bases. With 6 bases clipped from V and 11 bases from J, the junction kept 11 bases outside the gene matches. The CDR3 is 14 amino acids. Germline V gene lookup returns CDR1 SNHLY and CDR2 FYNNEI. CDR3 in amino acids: CASSDGTGEKKQYF. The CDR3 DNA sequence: TGTGCCAGCAGCGACGGGACAGGGGAAAAGAAGCAGTATTTT.

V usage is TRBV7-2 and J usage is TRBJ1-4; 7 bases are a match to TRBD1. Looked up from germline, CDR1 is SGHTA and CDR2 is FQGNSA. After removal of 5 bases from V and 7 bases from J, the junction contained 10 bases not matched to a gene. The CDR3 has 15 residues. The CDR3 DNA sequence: TGTGCCAGCAGCCCCCAGGGGGGGCGAGGTGAAAAACTGTTTTTT. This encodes CASSPQGGRGEKLFF.

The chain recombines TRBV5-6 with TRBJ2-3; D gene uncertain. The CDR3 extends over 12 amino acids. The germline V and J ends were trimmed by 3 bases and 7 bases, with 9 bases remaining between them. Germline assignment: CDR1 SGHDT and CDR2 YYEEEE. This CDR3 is CASSSVVNTQYF. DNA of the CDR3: TGTGCCAGCAGCTCCGTGGTTAATACGCAGTATTTT.

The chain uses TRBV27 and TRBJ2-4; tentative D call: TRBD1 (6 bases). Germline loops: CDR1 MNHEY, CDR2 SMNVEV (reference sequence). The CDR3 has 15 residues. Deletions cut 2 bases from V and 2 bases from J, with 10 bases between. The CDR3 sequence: CASSLTRGPKNIQYF. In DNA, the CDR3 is TGTGCCAGCAGTTTAACCAGGGGACCCAAAAACATTCAGTACTTC.

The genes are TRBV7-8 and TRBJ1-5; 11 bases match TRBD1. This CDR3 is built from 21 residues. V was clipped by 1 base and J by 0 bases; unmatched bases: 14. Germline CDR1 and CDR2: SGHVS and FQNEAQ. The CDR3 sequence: CASSLDGDGTGGYFSNQPQHF. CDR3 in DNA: TGTGCCAGCAGCTTAGATGGAGACGGGACAGGGGGTTATTTTAGCAATCAGCCCCAGCATTTT.

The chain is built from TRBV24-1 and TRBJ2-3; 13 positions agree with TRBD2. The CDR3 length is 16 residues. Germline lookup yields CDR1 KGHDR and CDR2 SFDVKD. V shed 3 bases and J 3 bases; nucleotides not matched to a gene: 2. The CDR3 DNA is TGTGCCACCAGTGATGCGACTAGCGGGGGGACAGATACGCAGTATTTT. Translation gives CATSDATSGGTDTQYF.

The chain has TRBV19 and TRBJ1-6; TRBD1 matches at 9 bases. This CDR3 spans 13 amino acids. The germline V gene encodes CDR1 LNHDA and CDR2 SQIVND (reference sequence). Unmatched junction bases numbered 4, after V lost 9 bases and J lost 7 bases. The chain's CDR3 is CASSDRGNSPLHF. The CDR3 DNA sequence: TGTGCCAGCTCGGACAGGGGAAATTCACCCCTCCACTTT.

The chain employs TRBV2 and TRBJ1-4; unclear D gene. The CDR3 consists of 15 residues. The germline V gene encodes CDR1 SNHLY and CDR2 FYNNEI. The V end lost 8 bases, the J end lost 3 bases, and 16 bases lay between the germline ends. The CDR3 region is CASHISAAANEKLFF. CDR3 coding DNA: TGTGCCAGCCATATATCGGCGGCAGCTAATGAAAAACTGTTTTTT.

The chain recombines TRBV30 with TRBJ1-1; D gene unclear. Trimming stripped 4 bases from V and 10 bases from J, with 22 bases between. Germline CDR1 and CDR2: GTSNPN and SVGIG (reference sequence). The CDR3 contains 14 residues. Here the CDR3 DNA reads TGTGCCTGGACGTTGGAGGCGCAGGTCGGTCGAGCTTTCTTT. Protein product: CAWTLEAQVGRAFF. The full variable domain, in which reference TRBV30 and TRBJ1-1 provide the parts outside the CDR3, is SQTIHQWPATLVQPVGSPLSLECTVEGTSNPNLYWYRQAAGRGLQLLFYSVGIGQISSEVPQNLSASRPQDRQFILSSKKLLLSDSGFYLCAWTLEAQVGRAFFGQGTRLTVV.

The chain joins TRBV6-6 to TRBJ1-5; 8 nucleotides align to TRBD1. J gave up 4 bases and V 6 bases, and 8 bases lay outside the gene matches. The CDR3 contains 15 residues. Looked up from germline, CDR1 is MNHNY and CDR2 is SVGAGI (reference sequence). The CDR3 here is CASRPPGQENQPQHF. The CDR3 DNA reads TGTGCCAGCAGGCCACCGGGACAGGAGAATCAGCCCCAGCATTTT.

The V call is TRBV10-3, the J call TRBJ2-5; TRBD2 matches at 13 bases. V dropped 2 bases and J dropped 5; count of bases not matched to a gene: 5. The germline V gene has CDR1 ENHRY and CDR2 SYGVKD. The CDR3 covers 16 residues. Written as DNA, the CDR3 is TGTGCCATCAGTGAGACACTAGCGGGGGGGCATGAGACCCAGTACTTC. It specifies CAISETLAGGHETQYF.

CDR3 in DNA: TGTGCCAGCAGTTACGGGTTTGAGCAGTACTTC. Translated: CASSYGFEQYF. The J gene is TRBJ2-7, the V gene TRBV6-2 or TRBV6-3; D call uncertain. The CDR3 spans 11 residues. Germline V CDR1 and CDR2: MNHEY, SVGEGT. The V end was cut by 2 bases, the J end by 7 bases, with 6 bases between.

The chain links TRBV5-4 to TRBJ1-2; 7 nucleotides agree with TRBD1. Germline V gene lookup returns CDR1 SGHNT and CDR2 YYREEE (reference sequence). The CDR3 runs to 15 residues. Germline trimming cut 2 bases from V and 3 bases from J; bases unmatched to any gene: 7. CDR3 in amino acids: CASSFKGGQDYGYTF. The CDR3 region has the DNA TGTGCCAGCAGCTTCAAAGGGGGCCAGGACTATGGCTACACCTTC.

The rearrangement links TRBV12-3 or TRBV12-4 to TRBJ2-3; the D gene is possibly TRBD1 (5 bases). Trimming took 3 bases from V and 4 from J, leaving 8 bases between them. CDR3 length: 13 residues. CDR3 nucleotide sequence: TGTGCCAGCAGTTTTTTGGGGCCAGATACGCAGTATTTT. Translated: CASSFLGPDTQYF.

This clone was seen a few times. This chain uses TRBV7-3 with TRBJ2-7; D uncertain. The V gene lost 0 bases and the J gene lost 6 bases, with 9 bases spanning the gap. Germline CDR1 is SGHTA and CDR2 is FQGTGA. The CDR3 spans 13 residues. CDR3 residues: CASSLTEGPEQYF. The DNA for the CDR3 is TGTGCCAGCAGCTTAACCGAAGGGCCCGAGCAGTACTTC.

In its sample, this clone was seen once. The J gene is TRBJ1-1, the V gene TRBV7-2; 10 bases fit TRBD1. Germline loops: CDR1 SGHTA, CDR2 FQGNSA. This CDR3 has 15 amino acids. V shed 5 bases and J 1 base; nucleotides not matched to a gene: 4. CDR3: CASSVTGGANTEAFF. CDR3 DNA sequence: TGTGCCAGCAGCGTGACAGGGGGCGCGAACACTGAAGCTTTCTTT.

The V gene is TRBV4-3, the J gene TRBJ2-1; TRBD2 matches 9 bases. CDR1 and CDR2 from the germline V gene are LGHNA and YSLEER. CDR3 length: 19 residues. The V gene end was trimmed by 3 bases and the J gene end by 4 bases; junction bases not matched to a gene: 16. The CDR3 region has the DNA TGCGCCAGCAGCCAGAGCCCCCCCGGGGCGGGGGGGCCTTACAATGAGCAGTTCTTC. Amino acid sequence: CASSQSPPGAGGPYNEQFF.

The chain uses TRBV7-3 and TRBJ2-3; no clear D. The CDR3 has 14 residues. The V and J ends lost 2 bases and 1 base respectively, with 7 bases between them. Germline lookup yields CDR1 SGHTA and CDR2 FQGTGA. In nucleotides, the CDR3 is TGTGCCAGCAGCTTACAGCCTGGCACAGATACGCAGTATTTT. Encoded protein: CASSLQPGTDTQYF.

The DNA for the CDR3 is TGTGCCAGCAGCTTGGTTGGGTCCGAACTTTCACCCCTCCACTTT. Translation gives CASSLVGSELSPLHF. The V gene is TRBV5-6, the J gene TRBJ1-6; D gene ambiguous. The CDR3 extends over 15 amino acids. Germline V gene sequence: CDR1 SGHDT, CDR2 YYEEEE. Deletions cut 0 bases from V and 9 bases from J, with 13 bases between.

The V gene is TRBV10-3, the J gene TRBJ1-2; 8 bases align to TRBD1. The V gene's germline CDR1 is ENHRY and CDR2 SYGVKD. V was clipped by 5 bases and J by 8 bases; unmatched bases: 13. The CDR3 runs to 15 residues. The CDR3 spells CAISLKKQGAGGYTF. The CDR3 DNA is TGTGCCATCAGTTTGAAAAAGCAGGGGGCAGGGGGCTACACCTTC.

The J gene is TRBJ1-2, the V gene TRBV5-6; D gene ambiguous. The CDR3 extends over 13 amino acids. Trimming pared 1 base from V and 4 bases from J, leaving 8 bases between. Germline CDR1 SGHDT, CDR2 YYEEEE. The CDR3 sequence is CASSLSRVYGYTF. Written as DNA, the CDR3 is TGTGCCAGCAGCTTGTCAAGGGTCTATGGCTACACCTTC.